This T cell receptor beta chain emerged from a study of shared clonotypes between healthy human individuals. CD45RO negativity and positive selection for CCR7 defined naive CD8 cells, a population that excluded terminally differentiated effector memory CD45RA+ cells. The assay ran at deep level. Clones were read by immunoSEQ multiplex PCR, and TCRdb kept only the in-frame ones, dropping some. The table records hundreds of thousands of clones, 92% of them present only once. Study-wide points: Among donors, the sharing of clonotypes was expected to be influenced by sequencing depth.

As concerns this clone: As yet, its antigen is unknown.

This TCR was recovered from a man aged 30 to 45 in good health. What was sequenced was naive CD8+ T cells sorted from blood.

CDR3 nucleotides: TGTGCCAGCAGTAGGGACCCTCGGAGGGACGAGCAGTACTTC. Amino acid sequence: CASSRDPRRDEQYF. The rearrangement links TRBV27 to TRBJ2-7; weak D call: TRBD2 (6 bases). CDR3 length equals 14 residues. The germline V gene encodes CDR1 MNHEY and CDR2 SMNVEV (reference sequence). Trimming removed 5 bases from V and 5 bases from J, with 16 bases in between.